Below are 27 T cell receptor beta chains sequenced from a single sample in a study of blood T cells in healthy people across ages. A J-beta primer mix and a sample-barcoded 5' primer were used in a second PCR of about 7 to 12 cycles. TCRdb re-derived calls from the 5' RACE reads in MiXCR, one entry per CDR3 protein. The sample includes some 780,000 distinct CDR3 sequences, around three fifths of them seen just once. The sequencing sample was made of blood. The receptors were gathered from a man aged 35 to 55 in good health.

The chain joins TRBV5-1 to TRBJ2-3; 7 nucleotides line up with TRBD2. The CDR3 totals 15 residues. The germline V gene has CDR1 SGHRS and CDR2 YFSETQ. V lost 2 bases, J lost 4 bases, and 7 bases stayed unmatched. DNA of the CDR3: TGCGCCAGCAGCTTCTCGCGGGAGTTCGCAGATACGCAGTATTTT. Encoded protein: CASSFSREFADTQYF.

The gene calls are TRBV20-1 and TRBJ2-5, with D maybe TRBD2 (5 bases). The J call may be mistaken, given a closer DNA end match to TRBJ2-7. CDR1 and CDR2 from the germline V gene are DFQATT and SNEGSKA (reference sequence). The CDR3 runs 13 residues. The CDR3 DNA sequence: TGCAGTGCTACTTACTTACGGGAATACGAGCAGTACTTC. This sequence encodes CSATYLREYEQYF.

This sequence joins TRBV29-1 and TRBJ2-7, with D perhaps TRBD2 (6 bases). Germline V gene lookup returns CDR1 SQVTM and CDR2 ANQGSEA. The CDR3 covers 15 residues. V dropped 1 base and J dropped 2 bases, with 15 bases sitting between them. DNA of the CDR3: TGCAGCGTTGAAGGCCACCGGGAGAGAACCTACGAGCAGTACTTC. It codes for CSVEGHRERTYEQYF.

The rearrangement joins TRBV12-3 or TRBV12-4 to TRBJ1-1; 10 nucleotides match TRBD1. The V gene end was trimmed by 6 bases and the J gene end by 0 bases; junction bases not matched to a gene: 10. The CDR3 totals 17 residues. For the CDR3, the DNA is TGTGCCAGCAGCCTGGAGGGGACAGGGGTTTTGAACACTGAAGCTTTCTTT. Encoded protein: CASSLEGTGVLNTEAFF.

The chain is built from TRBV6-2 or TRBV6-3 and TRBJ1-2; 7 nucleotides align to TRBD1. After removal of 0 bases from V and 3 bases from J, the junction contained 10 bases not matched to a gene. The germline gives CDR1 MNHEY, CDR2 SVGEGT. The CDR3 totals 17 residues. CDR3 region: CASSYSSVGTGDYGYTF. CDR3 in DNA: TGTGCCAGCAGTTACTCAAGTGTAGGAACAGGGGACTATGGCTACACCTTC.

The rearrangement links TRBV6-6 to TRBJ2-5; 9 nucleotides agree with TRBD2. Trimming removed 2 bases from V and 13 bases from J; junction bases left unmatched: 8. The V gene's germline CDR1 is MNHNY and CDR2 SVGAGI (reference sequence). The CDR3 is 13 residues long. Here the CDR3 DNA reads TGTGCCAGCAGTTACGCTCTAGCGGGGACCGGGTACTTC. Amino acids: CASSYALAGTGYF.

The rearrangement uses TRBV5-1 and TRBJ2-3; D gene unclear. This CDR3 is 15 amino acids long. V dropped 0 bases and J dropped 1 base, with 9 bases sitting between them. Germline values: CDR1 SGHRS, CDR2 YFSETQ. The chain's CDR3 is CASSLGGPRTDTQYF. In DNA, the CDR3 is TGCGCCAGCAGCTTGGGAGGACCCCGCACAGATACGCAGTATTTT.

Only a few counts were recorded for this clonotype. The DNA of the CDR3 is TGTGCTAGTGATCGGATCAATGAGCAGTTCTTC. This encodes CASDRINEQFF. The J gene is TRBJ2-1, the V gene TRBV12-5; the D is unclear. Germline values: CDR1 LGHNT, CDR2 FRNRAP. The CDR3 spans 11 residues. V lost 7 bases and J lost 6, with 7 bases in between.

This chain links TRBV9 with TRBJ1-1, with a tentative D call TRBD1 (5 bases). V dropped 0 bases and J dropped 4 bases, with 16 bases sitting between them. Germline V lookup: CDR1 SGDLS, CDR2 YYNGEE. CDR3 length: 16 residues. CDR3 in amino acids: CASSVVPGGVGTEAFF. CDR3 nucleotides: TGTGCCAGCAGCGTAGTTCCCGGAGGGGTGGGCACTGAAGCTTTCTTT. The full variable domain, rest sourced from reference TRBV9 and TRBJ1-1, is DSGVTQTPKHLITATGQRVTLRCSPRSGDLSVYWYQQSLDQGLQFLIQYYNGEERAKGNILERFSAQQFPDLHSELNLSSLELGDSALYFCASSVVPGGVGTEAFFGQGTRLTVV.

This CDR3 is CASGGPPRSYEQYF. The CDR3 region has the DNA TGTGCCAGCGGAGGGCCCCCGAGATCCTACGAGCAGTACTTC. The chain couples TRBV7-2 to TRBJ2-7, with D tentatively TRBD2 (6 bases). The CDR3 runs 14 residues. Germline V gene data show CDR1 as SGHTA and CDR2 as FQGNSA. V was trimmed by 8 bases and J by 1 base, leaving 15 bases between them.

The chain employs TRBV25-1 and TRBJ1-4; weak D call: TRBD1 (5 bases). The CDR3 consists of 16 residues. Per the germline V gene, CDR1 is MGHDK and CDR2 is SYGVNS. Trimming shortened V by 3 bases and J by 3 bases, and 14 bases separated the two germline ends. CDR3: CASSDGAGGSNEKLFF. The CDR3, as DNA: TGTGCCAGCAGTGATGGGGCCGGGGGTTCTAATGAAAAACTGTTTTTT.

The rearrangement links TRBV20-1 to TRBJ1-2; tentatively, D is TRBD1 (5 bases). Germline values: CDR1 DFQATT, CDR2 SNEGSKA (reference sequence). This CDR3 comprises 14 residues. V was clipped by 5 bases and J by 1 base, with 14 bases between them. CDR3 region: CSADRDRYNYGYTF. The CDR3 DNA sequence: TGCAGTGCTGACCGGGACCGCTATAACTATGGCTACACCTTC.

The chain has TRBV7-9 and TRBJ1-2, with TRBD1 matching 8 bases. V was pared by 5 bases and J by 4 bases, with 15 bases of the junction left unmatched. Germline CDR1 SEHNR, CDR2 FQNEAQ (reference sequence). CDR3 length equals 17 residues. CDR3 nucleotide sequence: TGTGCCAGCAGCCAAAATAATCAGGGGGCGGCGAGCTATGGCTACACCTTC. As protein: CASSQNNQGAASYGYTF. The full variable domain, in which reference TRBV7-9 and TRBJ1-2 provide the parts outside the CDR3, is DTGVSQNPRHKITKRGQNVTFRCDPISEHNRLYWYRQTLGQGPEFLTYFQNEAQLEKSRLLSDRFSAERPKGSFSTLEIQRTEQGDSAMYLCASSQNNQGAASYGYTFGSGTRLTVV.

This clonotype was seen more than once but under ten times. V and J are TRBV7-3 and TRBJ1-2; no clear D gene. Germline values: CDR1 SGHTA, CDR2 FQGTGA. This CDR3 region has 11 residues. The ends were cut back, 5 bases at V and 7 bases at J, with 8 bases in the middle. CDR3 nucleotide sequence: TGTGCCAGCAGCGCGGGAGGTGGCTACACCTTC. It is translated as CASSAGGGYTF.

The table lists this clonotype with many counts. The chain couples TRBV9 to TRBJ2-1; no definite D call. The CDR3 has 10 amino acids. V shed 3 bases and J shed 7 bases, with 2 bases lying between them. Germline CDR1 is SGDLS and CDR2 is YYNGEE. CDR3 amino acids: CASSGNEQFF. CDR3 in DNA: TGTGCCAGCAGCGGTAATGAGCAGTTCTTC.

This clonotype has just a few counts. The chain is built from TRBV7-9 and TRBJ2-7; a possible D gene is TRBD2 (5 bases). Trimming stripped 1 base from V and 3 bases from J, with 10 bases between. The CDR3 is 14 residues long. Germline CDR1 and CDR2: SEHNR and FQNEAQ (reference sequence). The CDR3 DNA follows: TGTGCCAGCAGCTTAGTGGTGGGAGACTACGAGCAGTACTTC. This translates into CASSLVVGDYEQYF.

The CDR3 region is CASSPDRDSGELFF. The CDR3 nucleotides are TGTGCCAGCAGCCCCGACCGGGACTCCGGGGAGCTGTTTTTT. This chain links TRBV4-2 with TRBJ2-2; D might be TRBD2 (6 bases). CDR1 and CDR2 (germline): LGHNA, YNFKEQ. The CDR3 loop spans 14 amino acids. V lost 4 bases and J lost 6, with 12 bases in between.

This chain joins TRBV29-1 and TRBJ2-1; TRBD2 matches at 12 bases. With V trimmed by 7 bases and J by 13 bases, 11 bases remained unmatched. CDR3 length: 13 residues. The germline CDR1 and CDR2 sequences are SQVTM and ANQGSEA. The CDR3 region has the DNA TGCAGCGGCGGGGGGACTAGCGGGCAGACCCAGTTCTTC. Protein product: CSGGGTSGQTQFF.

This rearrangement joins TRBV28 to TRBJ2-7, with D possibly being TRBD2 (6 bases). The end of the DNA is better explained by TRBJ2-1, so the J call may be wrong. Germline CDR1 and CDR2: MDHEN and SYDVKM. The CDR3 is 15 residues long. The CDR3 nucleotides are TGTGCCAGCAGACTAATGACGGGAGCCCAGGGTGAGCAGTTCTTC. It yields the protein CASRLMTGAQGEQFF.

J is TRBJ1-2 and V is TRBV20-1; possible D gene TRBD1, 6 bases. V was clipped by 6 bases and J by 6 bases, with 17 bases between them. CDR1 is DFQATT, CDR2 SNEGSKA, per germline (reference sequence). This CDR3 has 13 amino acids. Here the CDR3 DNA reads TGCAGTGCGGGTGACAGGTTGCACAATGGCTACACCTTC. This codes for CSAGDRLHNGYTF.

The rearrangement uses TRBV20-1 and TRBJ2-5; TRBD1 aligns across 7 bases. The assigned J gene may be wrong: the sequence end matches TRBJ2-7 better. Germline V CDR1 and CDR2: DFQATT, SNEGSKA (reference sequence). This CDR3 is built from 13 residues. Here the CDR3 reads CSARRQGVYEQYF. CDR3 coding DNA: TGCAGTGCCAGGAGACAGGGAGTCTACGAGCAGTACTTC.

The chain uses TRBV7-9 and TRBJ2-5; the D gene is possibly TRBD2 (5 bases). The CDR3 spans 15 residues. Germline CDR1 and CDR2: SEHNR and FQNEAQ (reference sequence). V lost 4 bases, J lost 5 bases, and 17 bases lay in between. The chain's CDR3 is CASSSYGEVWETQYF. The CDR3 coding sequence is TGTGCCAGCAGCTCATACGGGGAAGTTTGGGAGACCCAGTACTTC.

The chain employs TRBV29-1 and TRBJ2-4; 11 bases fit TRBD1. The CDR3 has 13 amino acids. Germline values: CDR1 SQVTM, CDR2 ANQGSEA. The junction had 2 bases not matched to a gene; V was cut back by 1 base and J by 9 bases. CDR3 protein: CSVEGTGGSIQYF. The CDR3 bases are TGCAGCGTTGAAGGGACAGGGGGCTCCATTCAGTACTTC.

A word on this clonotype: It may be a read error: a sequence one base away is much more abundant. This rearrangement joins TRBV5-6 to TRBJ2-7; D gene unclear. V lost 2 bases and J lost 3, with 12 bases in between. In germline, CDR1 is SGHDT, CDR2 YYEEEE. There are 14 residues in the CDR3. This CDR3 reads CASSFVDLDYEQYF. CDR3 sequence (DNA): TGTGCCAGCAGCTTTGTTGATCTGGACTACGAGCAGTACTTC.

This clonotype was counted a few times. The chain combines TRBV5-1 with TRBJ2-1; 11 bases line up with TRBD2. The germline gives CDR1 SGHRS, CDR2 YFSETQ. With V trimmed by 2 bases and J by 2 bases, 0 bases remained unmatched. The CDR3 loop spans 15 amino acids. CDR3 DNA sequence: TGCGCCAGCAGCTTTAGCGGGAGGGCCTACAATGAGCAGTTCTTC. Protein: CASSFSGRAYNEQFF.

This clonotype was counted at least ten times. The chain joins TRBV27 to TRBJ2-3, with D uncertain. CDR1 MNHEY and CDR2 SMNVEV come from the germline V gene (reference sequence). The germline V and J ends were trimmed by 5 bases and 2 bases, with 11 bases remaining between them. The CDR3 extends over 14 amino acids. CDR3 residues: CASSLTHTTDTQYF. The DNA for the CDR3 is TGTGCCAGCAGTCTTACGCATACCACAGATACGCAGTATTTT.

The genes are TRBV12-3 or TRBV12-4 and TRBJ1-2; no firm D call. There are 15 residues in the CDR3. V lost 3 bases and J 4 bases, leaving 15 bases between the germline ends. CDR3 sequence (DNA): TGTGCCAGCAGTTTCCTTCCCCCAGAACTCTATGGCTACACCTTC. Protein sequence: CASSFLPPELYGYTF.